This T cell receptor beta chain was sequenced in a study of CD8 T cells in ankylosing spondylitis. Study results and caveats: The study identified a TCR beta motif of several highly homologous variants that appeared characteristic of ankylosing spondylitis blood.

Many counts were recorded for this clonotype. The antigen is not known. V shed 8 bases and J shed 0 bases, with 7 bases lying between them. The CDR3 covers 12 residues. CDR1 and CDR2 (germline): SGHVS, FQNEAQ. Molecular-barcoded quantitative 5'-RACE produced these TCR beta libraries. A single record per CDR3 protein comes from TCRdb applying MiXCR to the 5' RACE reads. This sample yields 150,000 to 200,000 distinct CDR3 sequences, of which 10% to 15% are seen a single time; more than 9.5% belongs to the top ten. This receptor was identified in a female donor with ankylosing spondylitis or in good health (not recorded which). Source material: blood, either unsorted or a sorted T cell fraction (not recorded which). The chain uses TRBV7-8 and TRBJ1-1; unclear D gene. The CDR3 sequence is CASHRVNTEAFF. CDR3 nucleotides: TGTGCCAGCCACCGGGTGAACACTGAAGCTTTCTTT. Together with reference TRBV7-8 and TRBJ1-1, the CDR3 gives the full variable domain: GAGVSQSPRYKVAKRGQDVALRCDPISGHVSLFWYQQALGQGPEFLTYFQNEAQLDKSGLPSDRFFAERPEGSVSTLKIQRTQQEDSAVYLCASHRVNTEAFFGQGTRLTVV.